This section outlines one T cell receptor (beta chain) sequence together with its context. Its antigen remains unknown. Generated by immunoSEQ multiplex PCR, the TCRdb table keeps only in-frame clones and is missing some. Of approximately 54,000 clones listed, 91% are singletons. The CDR3 loop spans 17 amino acids. This specimen belongs to a study of OX40 agonist ivuxolimab in advanced cancers. Background on the study: Among those treated, three patients had partial responses, one with hepatocellular carcinoma and two with cutaneous melanoma. Study outcomes and limitations: Expanded clones tended on average to be more numerous among CD8+ T cells than CD4+.

This TCR was sampled from an adult with an advanced solid tumor such as melanoma, head and neck, liver or kidney cancer. The chain recombines TRBV21-1 with TRBJ2-2; the table names TRBD2, a call not compared with the DNA. TRBV21-1 is a listed pseudogene. Sample: CD4+ or CD8+ T cells sorted from blood, taken in a trial of the OX40 agonist ivuxolimab. The CDR3: CASTTGRGHPNTGELFF. The CDR3 coding sequence is TGTGCCAGCACCACTGGGAGGGGCCACCCGAACACCGGGGAGCTGTTTTTT.